This T cell receptor (beta chain) was identified in a study of regulatory T cells in long-lasting Graves disease. Investigators prepared the TCR beta libraries by applying iRepertoire HTBI primers and Arm-PCR of CDR3 regions. TCRdb analysed the multiplex PCR reads with MiXCR anew, one entry per CDR3 protein. Of 200,000 to 250,000 distinct CDR3 sequences listed, around 20% are singletons. Regarding time point: newly diagnosed GD, antithyroid drugs for less than 3 months. The authors made the TCR library using RNA they extracted from PBMCs. The specimen was peripheral blood mononuclear cells (PBMCs), collected at new diagnosis, from a patient treated with antithyroid drugs. The TCR originated in a female donor with Graves disease.

The CDR3 loop is CSAHRGGAYEQYF. As DNA, the CDR3 is TGCAGTGCTCACCGGGGGGGAGCCTACGAGCAGTACTTC. The gene calls are TRBV20-1 and TRBJ2-7; the match to TRBD2 covers 8 bases. The germline gives CDR1 DFQATT, CDR2 SNEGSKA (reference sequence). The ends lost 5 bases at V and 2 bases at J; junction bases unmatched: 5. This CDR3 is 13 amino acids long.